This TCR beta chain came from a study of blood T cells in healthy people across ages. Study conclusions and caveats: A strong correlation between TCR beta diversity and naive T cell percentage was seen. Age showed a roughly linear inverse relationship with TCR beta diversity per million T cells.

As concerns this clonotype: Its antigen remains unknown.

Donation came from healthy Caucasian individuals in Russia who were aged roughly 6 to 100. Germline CDR1 reads DFQATT; CDR2 reads SNEGSKA (reference sequence). V lost 6 bases and J lost 0; bases outside the gene matches: 12. The CDR3 loop spans 16 amino acids. Through a sample-barcoded 5' primer and a J-beta primer mix, a second PCR was run for about 6 to 11 cycles. TCRdb ran MiXCR on the 5' RACE reads and lists one entry per CDR3 protein. The sample includes about a million distinct CDR3 sequences, about 48% of them seen just once. Material: blood. The clonotype originates from a man aged 25-45 years in good health. V usage is TRBV20-1 and J usage is TRBJ2-3; TRBD1 matches at 7 bases. In DNA, the CDR3 is TGCAGTGCCCCTGACTACAGGGGCACTAGCACAGATACGCAGTATTTT. Its protein is CSAPDYRGTSTDTQYF.